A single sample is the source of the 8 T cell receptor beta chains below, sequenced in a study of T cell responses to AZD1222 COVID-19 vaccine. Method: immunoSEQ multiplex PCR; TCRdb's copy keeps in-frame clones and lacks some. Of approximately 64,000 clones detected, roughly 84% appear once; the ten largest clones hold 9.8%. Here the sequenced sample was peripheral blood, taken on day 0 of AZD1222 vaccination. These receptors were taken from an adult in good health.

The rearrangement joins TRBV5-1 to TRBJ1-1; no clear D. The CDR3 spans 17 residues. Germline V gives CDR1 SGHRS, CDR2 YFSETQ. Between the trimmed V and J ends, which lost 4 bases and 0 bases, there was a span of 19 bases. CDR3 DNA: TGCGCCAGCAGCCCCTCCAAGGGCCAAGGATTGAACACTGAAGCTTTCTTT. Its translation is CASSPSKGQGLNTEAFF.

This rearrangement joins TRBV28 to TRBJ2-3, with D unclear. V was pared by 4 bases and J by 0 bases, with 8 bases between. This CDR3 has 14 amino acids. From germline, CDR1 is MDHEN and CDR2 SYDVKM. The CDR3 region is CASSSPGSTDTQYF. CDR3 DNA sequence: TGTGCCAGCAGTTCCCCCGGGAGCACAGATACGCAGTATTTT. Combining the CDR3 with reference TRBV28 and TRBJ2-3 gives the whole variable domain DVKVTQSSRYLVKRTGEKVFLECVQDMDHENMFWYRQDPGLGLRLIYFSYDVKMKEKGDIPEGYSVSREKKERFSLILESASTNQTSMYLCASSSPGSTDTQYFGPGTRLTVL.

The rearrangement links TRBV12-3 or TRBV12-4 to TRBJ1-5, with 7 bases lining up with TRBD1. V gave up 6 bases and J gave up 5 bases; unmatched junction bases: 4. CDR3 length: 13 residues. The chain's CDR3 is CASRQTGDQPQHF. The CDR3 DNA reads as TGTGCCAGCAGACAAACAGGGGATCAGCCCCAGCATTTT.

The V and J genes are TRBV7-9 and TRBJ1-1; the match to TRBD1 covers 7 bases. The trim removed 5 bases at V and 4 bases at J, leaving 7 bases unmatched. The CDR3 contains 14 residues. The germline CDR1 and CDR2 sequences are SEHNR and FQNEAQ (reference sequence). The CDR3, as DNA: TGTGCCAGCAGCACCCAACAGGGGACCACTGAAGCTTTCTTT. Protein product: CASSTQQGTTEAFF.

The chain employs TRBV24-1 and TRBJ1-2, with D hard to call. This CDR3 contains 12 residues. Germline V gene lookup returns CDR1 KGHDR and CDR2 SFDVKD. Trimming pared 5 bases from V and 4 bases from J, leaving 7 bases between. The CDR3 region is CATSGDGYGYTF. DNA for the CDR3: TGTGCCACCAGTGGGGATGGCTATGGCTACACCTTC.

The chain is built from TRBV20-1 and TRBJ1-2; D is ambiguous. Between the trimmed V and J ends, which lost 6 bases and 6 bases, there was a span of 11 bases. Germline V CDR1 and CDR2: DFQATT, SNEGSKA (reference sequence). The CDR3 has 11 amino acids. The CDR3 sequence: CSARALDGYTF. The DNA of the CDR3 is TGCAGTGCCCGGGCTCTGGATGGCTACACCTTC.

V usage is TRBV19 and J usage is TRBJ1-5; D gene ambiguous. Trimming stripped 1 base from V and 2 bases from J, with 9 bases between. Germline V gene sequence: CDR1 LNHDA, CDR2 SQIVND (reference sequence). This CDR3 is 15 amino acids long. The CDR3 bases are TGTGCCAGTAGTATAGCGGCTGGGGGCAATCAGCCCCAGCATTTT. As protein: CASSIAAGGNQPQHF.

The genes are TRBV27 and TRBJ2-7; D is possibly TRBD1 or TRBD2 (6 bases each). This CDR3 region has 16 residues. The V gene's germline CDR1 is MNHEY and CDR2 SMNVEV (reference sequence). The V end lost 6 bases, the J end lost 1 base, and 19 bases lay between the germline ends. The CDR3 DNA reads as TGTGCCAGCAGGCCCGGGAGTGGGGGCCAGTCCTACGAGCAGTACTTC. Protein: CASRPGSGGQSYEQYF.